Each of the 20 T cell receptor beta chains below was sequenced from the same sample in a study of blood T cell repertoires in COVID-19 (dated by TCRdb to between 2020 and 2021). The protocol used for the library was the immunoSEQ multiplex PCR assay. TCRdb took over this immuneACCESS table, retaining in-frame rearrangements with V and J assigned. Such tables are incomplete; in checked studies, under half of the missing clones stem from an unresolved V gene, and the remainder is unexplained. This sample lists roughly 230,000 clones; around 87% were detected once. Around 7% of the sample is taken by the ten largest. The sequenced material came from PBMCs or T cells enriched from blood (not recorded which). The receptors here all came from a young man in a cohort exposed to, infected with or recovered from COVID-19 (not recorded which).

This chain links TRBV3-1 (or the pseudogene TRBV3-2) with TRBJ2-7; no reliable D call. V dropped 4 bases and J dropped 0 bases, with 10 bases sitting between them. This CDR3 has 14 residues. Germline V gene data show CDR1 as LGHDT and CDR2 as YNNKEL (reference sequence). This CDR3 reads CASSPASSSYEQYF. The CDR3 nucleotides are TGTGCCAGCAGCCCCGCGAGTAGCTCCTACGAGCAGTACTTC.

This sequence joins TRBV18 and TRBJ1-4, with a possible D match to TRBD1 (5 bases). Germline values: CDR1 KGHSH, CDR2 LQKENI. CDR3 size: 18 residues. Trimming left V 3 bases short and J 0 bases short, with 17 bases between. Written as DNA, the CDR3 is TGTGCCAGCTCACCGTTCGCAGGGCCCTTTGCAACTAATGAAAAACTGTTTTTT. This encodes CASSPFAGPFATNEKLFF. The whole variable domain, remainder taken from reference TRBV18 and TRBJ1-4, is NAGVMQNPRHLVRRRGQEARLRCSPMKGHSHVYWYRQLPEEGLKFMVYLQKENIIDESGMPKERFSAEFPKEGPSILRIQQVVRGDSAAYFCASSPFAGPFATNEKLFFGSGTQLSVL.

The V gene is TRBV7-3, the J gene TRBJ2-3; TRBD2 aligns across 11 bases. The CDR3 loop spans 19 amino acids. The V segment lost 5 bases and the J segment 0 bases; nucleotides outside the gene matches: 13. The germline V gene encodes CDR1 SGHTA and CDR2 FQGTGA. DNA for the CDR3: TGTGCCAGCAGCCCATATCTAGCGGGAGGCACTGTGAGCACAGATACGCAGTATTTT. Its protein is CASSPYLAGGTVSTDTQYF.

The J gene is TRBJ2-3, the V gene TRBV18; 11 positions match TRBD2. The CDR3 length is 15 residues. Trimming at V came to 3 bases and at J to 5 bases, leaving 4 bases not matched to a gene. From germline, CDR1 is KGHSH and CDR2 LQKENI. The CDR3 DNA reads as TGTGCCAGCTCACCGACTAGCGGGAAGGTAGATACGCAGTATTTT. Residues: CASSPTSGKVDTQYF. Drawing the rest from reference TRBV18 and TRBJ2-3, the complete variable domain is NAGVMQNPRHLVRRRGQEARLRCSPMKGHSHVYWYRQLPEEGLKFMVYLQKENIIDESGMPKERFSAEFPKEGPSILRIQQVVRGDSAAYFCASSPTSGKVDTQYFGPGTRLTVL.

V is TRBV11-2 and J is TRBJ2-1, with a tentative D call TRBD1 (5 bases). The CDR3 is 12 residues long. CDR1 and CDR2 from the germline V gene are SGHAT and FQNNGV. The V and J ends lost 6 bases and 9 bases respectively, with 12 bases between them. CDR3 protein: CASRVGAGEQFF. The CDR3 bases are TGTGCCAGCAGGGTAGGGGCAGGTGAGCAGTTCTTC.

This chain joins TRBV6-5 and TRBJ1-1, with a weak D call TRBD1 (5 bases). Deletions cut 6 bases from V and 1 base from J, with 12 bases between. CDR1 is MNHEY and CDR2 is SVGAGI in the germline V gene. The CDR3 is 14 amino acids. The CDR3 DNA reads TGTGCCAGCAGGTCACAAACAGGGAACACTGAAGCTTTCTTT. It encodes CASRSQTGNTEAFF.

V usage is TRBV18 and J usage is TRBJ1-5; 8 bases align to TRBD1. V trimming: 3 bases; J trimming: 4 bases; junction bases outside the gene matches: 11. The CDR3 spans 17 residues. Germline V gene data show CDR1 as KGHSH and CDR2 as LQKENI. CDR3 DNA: TGTGCCAGCTCACCCCGACAGGGGCCGGGAACAAATCAGCCCCAGCATTTT. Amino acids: CASSPRQGPGTNQPQHF.

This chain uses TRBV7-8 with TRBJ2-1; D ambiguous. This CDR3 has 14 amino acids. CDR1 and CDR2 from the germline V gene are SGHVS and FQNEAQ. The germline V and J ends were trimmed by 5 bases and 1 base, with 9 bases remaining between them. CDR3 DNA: TGTGCCAGCAGCCCCTCCTATTCCTACAATGAGCAGTTCTTC. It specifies CASSPSYSYNEQFF.

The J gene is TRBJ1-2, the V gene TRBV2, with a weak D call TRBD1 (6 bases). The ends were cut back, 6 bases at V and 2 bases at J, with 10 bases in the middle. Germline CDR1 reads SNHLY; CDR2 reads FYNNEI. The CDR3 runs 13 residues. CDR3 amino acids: CASSGQRNYGYTF. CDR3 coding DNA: TGTGCCAGCAGCGGACAGAGAAACTATGGCTACACCTTC.

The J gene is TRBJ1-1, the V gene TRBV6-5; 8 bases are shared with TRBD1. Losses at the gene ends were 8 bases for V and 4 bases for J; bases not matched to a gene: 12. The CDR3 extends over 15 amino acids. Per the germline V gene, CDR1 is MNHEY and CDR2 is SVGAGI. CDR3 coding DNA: TGTGCCAGCCGTCCCGGGACAGGATCGGGCACTGAAGCTTTCTTT. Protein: CASRPGTGSGTEAFF.

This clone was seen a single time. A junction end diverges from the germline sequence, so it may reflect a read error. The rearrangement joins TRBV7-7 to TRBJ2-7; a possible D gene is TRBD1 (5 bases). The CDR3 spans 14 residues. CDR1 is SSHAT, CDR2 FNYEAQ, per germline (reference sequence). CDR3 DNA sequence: TGTGCTAGCAGCTTACAGGCAGACGCCTACGAGCAGTACTTC. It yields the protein CASSLQADAYEQYF. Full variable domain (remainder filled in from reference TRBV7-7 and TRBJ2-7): GAGVSQSPRYKVTKRGQDVTLRCDPISSHATLYWYQQALGQGPEFLTYFNYEAQPDKSGLPSDRFSAERPEGSISTLTIQRTEQRDSAMYRCASSLQADAYEQYFGPGTRLTVT.

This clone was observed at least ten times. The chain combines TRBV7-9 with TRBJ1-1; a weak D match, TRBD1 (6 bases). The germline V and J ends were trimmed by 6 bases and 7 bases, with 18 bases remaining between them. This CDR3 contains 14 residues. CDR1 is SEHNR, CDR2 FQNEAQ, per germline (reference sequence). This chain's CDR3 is CASRAGDYYGEAFF. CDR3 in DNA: TGTGCCAGCAGAGCAGGGGATTATTACGGTGAAGCTTTCTTT.

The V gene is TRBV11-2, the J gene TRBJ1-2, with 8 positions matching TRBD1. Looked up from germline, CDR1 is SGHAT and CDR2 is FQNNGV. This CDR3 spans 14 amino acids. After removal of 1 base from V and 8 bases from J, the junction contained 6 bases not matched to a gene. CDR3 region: CASSLADRVWGYTF. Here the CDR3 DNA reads TGTGCCAGCAGCTTAGCGGACAGGGTTTGGGGCTACACCTTC.

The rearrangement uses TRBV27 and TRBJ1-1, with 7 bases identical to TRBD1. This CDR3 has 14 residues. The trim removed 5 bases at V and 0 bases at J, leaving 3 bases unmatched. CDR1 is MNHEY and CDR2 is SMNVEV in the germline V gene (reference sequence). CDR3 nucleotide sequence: TGTGCCAGCAGTACGAGGGGGCTGAACACTGAAGCTTTCTTT. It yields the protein CASSTRGLNTEAFF.

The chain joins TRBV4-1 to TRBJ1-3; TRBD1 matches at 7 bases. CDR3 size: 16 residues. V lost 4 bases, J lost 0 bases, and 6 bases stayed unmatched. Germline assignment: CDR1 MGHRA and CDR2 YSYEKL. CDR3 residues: CASSPGQASSGNTIYF. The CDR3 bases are TGCGCCAGCAGCCCCGGACAGGCGAGCTCTGGAAACACCATATATTTT.

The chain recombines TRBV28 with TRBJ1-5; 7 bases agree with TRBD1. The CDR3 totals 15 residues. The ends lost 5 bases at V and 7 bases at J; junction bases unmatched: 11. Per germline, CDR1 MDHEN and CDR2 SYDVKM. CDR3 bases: TGTGCCAGCAGTCCCCCACGACAGGGTATACAGCCCCAGCATTTT. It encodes CASSPPRQGIQPQHF.

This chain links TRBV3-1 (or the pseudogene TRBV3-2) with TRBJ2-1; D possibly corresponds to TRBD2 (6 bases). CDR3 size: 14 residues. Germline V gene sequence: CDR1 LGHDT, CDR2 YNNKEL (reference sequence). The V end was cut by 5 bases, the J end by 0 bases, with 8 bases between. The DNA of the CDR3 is TGTGCCAGCAGCAGGGACTTCTCCTACAATGAGCAGTTCTTC. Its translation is CASSRDFSYNEQFF.

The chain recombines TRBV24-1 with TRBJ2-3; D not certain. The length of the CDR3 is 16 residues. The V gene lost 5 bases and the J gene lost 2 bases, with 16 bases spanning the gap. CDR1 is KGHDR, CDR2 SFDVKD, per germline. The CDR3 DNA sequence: TGTGCCACCAGTGTGTCTGGAGCCCTTACCACAGATACGCAGTATTTT. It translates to CATSVSGALTTDTQYF.

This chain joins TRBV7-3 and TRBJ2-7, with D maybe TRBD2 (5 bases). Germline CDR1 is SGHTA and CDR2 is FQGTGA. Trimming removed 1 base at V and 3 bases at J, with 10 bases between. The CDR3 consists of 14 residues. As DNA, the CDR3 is TGTGCCAGCAGCTTAAGTGGGAGTAGCTACGAGCAGTACTTC. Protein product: CASSLSGSSYEQYF.

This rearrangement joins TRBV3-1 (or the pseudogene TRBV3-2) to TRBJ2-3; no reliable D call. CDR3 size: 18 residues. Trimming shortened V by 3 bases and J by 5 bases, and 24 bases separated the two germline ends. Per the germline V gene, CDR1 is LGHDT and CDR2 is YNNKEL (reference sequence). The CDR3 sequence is CASSHSKLVAYVEDTQYF. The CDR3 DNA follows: TGTGCCAGCAGCCACTCAAAACTGGTAGCTTATGTGGAAGATACGCAGTATTTT.